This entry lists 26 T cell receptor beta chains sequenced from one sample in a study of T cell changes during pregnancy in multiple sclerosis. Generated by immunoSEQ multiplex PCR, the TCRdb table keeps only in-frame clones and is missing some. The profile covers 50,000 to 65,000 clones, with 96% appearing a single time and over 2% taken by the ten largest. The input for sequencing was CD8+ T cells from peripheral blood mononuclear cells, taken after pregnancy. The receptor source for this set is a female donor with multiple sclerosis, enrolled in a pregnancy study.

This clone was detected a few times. The DNA for the CDR3 is TGTGCCAGCAGCCCCTGGACAGGGAAAATTATCGAGCAGTACTTC. Translated, it gives CASSPWTGKIIEQYF. The J gene is TRBJ2-7, the V gene TRBV28, with 8 positions matching TRBD1. The ends lost 6 bases at V and 6 bases at J; junction bases unmatched: 13. Per germline, CDR1 MDHEN and CDR2 SYDVKM. The CDR3 runs 15 residues. Variable domain in full (rest from reference TRBV28 and TRBJ2-7): DVKVTQSSRYLVKRTGEKVFLECVQDMDHENMFWYRQDPGLGLRLIYFSYDVKMKEKGDIPEGYSVSREKKERFSLILESASTNQTSMYLCASSPWTGKIIEQYFGPGTRLTVT.

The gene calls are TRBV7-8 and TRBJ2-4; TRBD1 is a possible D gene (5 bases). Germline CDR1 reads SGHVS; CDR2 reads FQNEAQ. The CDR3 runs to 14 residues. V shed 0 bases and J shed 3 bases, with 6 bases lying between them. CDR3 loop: CASSLAGVKNIQYF. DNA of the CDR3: TGTGCCAGCAGCTTAGCAGGGGTCAAAAACATTCAGTACTTC.

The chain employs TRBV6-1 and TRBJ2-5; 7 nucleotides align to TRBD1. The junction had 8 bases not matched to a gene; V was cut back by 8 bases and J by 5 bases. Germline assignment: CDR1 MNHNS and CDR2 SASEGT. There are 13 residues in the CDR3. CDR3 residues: CASGHRGTETQYF. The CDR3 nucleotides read TGTGCCAGCGGGCACAGGGGCACGGAGACCCAGTACTTC.

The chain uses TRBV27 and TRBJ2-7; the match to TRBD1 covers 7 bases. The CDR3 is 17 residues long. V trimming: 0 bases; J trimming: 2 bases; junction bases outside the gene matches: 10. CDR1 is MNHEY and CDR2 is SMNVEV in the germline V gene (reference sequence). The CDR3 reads CASSLSGRDRATYEQYF. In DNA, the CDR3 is TGTGCCAGCAGTTTATCGGGCCGGGACAGAGCCACCTACGAGCAGTACTTC.

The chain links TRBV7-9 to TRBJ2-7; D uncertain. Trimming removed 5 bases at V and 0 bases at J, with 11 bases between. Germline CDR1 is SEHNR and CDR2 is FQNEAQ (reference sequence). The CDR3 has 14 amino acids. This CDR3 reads CASSSDLSSYEQYF. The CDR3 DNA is TGTGCCAGCAGCAGCGACTTGAGCTCCTACGAGCAGTACTTC.

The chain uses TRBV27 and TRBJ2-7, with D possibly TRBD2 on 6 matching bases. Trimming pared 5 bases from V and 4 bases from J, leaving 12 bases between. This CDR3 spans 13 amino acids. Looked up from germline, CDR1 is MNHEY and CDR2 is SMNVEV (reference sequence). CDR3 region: CASSGGTSYEQYF. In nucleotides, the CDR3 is TGTGCCAGCAGTGGAGGGACTTCTTACGAGCAGTACTTC.

DNA for the CDR3: TGTGCCAGCAGTTGGGCAGGGGGTCTTTATGGCTACACCTTC. Amino acid sequence: CASSWAGGLYGYTF. The chain has TRBV27 and TRBJ1-2; 7 bases are shared with TRBD1. Trimming cost V 4 bases and J 5 bases; bases outside gene matches: 7. This CDR3 has 14 amino acids. CDR1 and CDR2 from the germline V gene are MNHEY and SMNVEV (reference sequence).

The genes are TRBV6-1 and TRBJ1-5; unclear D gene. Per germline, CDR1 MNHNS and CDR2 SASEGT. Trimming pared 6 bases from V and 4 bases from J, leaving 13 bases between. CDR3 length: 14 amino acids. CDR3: CASSQTGENQPQHF. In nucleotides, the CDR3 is TGTGCCAGCAGCCAGACGGGAGAGAATCAGCCCCAGCATTTT.

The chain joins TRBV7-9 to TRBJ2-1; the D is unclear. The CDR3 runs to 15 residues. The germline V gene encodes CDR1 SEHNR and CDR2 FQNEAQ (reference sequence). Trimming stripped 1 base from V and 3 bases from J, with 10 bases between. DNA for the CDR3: TGTGCCAGCAGCTTAGTCCTAGACTTCTACAATGAGCAGTTCTTC. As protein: CASSLVLDFYNEQFF.

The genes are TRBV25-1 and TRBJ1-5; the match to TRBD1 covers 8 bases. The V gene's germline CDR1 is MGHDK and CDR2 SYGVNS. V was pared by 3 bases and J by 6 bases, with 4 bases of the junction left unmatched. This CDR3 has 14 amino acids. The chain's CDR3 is CASSDRGQIQPQHF. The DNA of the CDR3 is TGTGCCAGCAGTGACAGGGGGCAGATTCAGCCCCAGCATTTT.

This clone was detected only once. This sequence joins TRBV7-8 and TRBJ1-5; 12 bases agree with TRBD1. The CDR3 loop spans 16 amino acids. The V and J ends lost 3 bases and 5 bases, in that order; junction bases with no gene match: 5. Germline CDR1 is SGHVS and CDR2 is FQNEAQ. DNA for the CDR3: TGTGCCAGCAGCTTCGGGACAGGGGGCGGTCATCAGCCCCAGCATTTT. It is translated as CASSFGTGGGHQPQHF.

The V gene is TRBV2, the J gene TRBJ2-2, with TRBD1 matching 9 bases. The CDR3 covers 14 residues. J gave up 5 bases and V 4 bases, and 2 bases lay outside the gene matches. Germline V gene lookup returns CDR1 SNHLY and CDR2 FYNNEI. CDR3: CASSGQGGTGELFF. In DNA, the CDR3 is TGTGCCAGCAGTGGACAGGGGGGGACCGGGGAGCTGTTTTTT.

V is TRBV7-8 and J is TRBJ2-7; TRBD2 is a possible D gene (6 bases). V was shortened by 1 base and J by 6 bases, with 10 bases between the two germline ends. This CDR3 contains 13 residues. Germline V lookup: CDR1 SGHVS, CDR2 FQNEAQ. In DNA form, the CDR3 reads TGTGCCAGCAGCTTAGACGACGGGGGCGAGCAGTACTTC. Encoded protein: CASSLDDGGEQYF. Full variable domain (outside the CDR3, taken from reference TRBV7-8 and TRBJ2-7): GAGVSQSPRYKVAKRGQDVALRCDPISGHVSLFWYQQALGQGPEFLTYFQNEAQLDKSGLPSDRFFAERPEGSVSTLKIQRTQQEDSAVYLCASSLDDGGEQYFGPGTRLTVT.

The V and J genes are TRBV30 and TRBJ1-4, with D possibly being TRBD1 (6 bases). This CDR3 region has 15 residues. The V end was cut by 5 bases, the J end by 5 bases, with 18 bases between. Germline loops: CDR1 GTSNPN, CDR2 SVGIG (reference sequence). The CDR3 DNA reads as TGTGCCTGGGGAGGGGGGGAGTTTTCAAATGAAAAACTGTTTTTT. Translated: CAWGGGEFSNEKLFF.

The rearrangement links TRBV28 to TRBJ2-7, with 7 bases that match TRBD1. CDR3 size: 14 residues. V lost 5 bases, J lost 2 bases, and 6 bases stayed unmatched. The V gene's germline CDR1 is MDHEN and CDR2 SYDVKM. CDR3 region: CASSTRGTAYEQYF. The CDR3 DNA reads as TGTGCCAGCAGTACCCGTGGGACAGCCTACGAGCAGTACTTC.

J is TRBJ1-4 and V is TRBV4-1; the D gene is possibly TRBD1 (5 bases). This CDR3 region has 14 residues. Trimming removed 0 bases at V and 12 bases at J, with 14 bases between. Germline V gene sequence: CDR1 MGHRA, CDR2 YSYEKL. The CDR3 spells CASSQDGAPGELFF. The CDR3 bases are TGCGCCAGCAGCCAAGATGGGGCCCCGGGAGAACTGTTTTTT.

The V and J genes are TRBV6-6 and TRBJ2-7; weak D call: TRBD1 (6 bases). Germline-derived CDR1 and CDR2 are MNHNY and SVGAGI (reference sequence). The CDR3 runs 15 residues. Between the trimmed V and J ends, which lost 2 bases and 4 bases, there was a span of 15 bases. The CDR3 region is CASSYGQIDAYEQYF. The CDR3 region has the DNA TGTGCCAGCAGTTACGGACAGATTGATGCTTACGAGCAGTACTTC.

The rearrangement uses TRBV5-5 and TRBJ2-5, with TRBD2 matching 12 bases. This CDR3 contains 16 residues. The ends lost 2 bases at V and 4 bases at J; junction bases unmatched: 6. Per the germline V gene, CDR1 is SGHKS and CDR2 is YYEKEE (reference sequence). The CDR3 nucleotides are TGTGCCAGCAGCTTTGGACTAGCGGGAATAGTAGAGACCCAGTACTTC. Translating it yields CASSFGLAGIVETQYF.

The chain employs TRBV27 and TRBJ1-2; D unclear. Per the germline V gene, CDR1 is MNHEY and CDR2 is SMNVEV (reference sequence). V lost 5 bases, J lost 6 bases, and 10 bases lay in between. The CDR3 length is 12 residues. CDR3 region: CASSPTGNGYTF. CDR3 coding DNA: TGTGCCAGCAGTCCAACGGGGAATGGCTACACCTTC.

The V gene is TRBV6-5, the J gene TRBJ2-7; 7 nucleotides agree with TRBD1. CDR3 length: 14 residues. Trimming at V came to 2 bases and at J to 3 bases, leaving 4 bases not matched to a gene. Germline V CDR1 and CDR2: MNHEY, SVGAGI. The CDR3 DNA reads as TGTGCCAGCAGTTACGGGGCAGGGGGCTACGAGCAGTACTTC. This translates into CASSYGAGGYEQYF.

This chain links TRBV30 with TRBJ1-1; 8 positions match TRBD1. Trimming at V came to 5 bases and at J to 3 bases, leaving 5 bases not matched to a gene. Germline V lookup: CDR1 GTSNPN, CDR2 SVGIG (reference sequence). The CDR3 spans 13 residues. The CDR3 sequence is CAWESTGDTEAFF. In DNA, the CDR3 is TGTGCCTGGGAATCGACAGGGGACACTGAAGCTTTCTTT.

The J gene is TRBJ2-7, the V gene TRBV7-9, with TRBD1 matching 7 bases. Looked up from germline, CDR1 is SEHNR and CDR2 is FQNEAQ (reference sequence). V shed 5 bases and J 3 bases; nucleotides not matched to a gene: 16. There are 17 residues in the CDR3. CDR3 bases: TGTGCCAGCAGCCCCAACCTCAGGACAGGTCTCCGCTACGAGCAGTACTTC. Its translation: CASSPNLRTGLRYEQYF.

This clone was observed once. CDR3 residues: CASSKAPVPTYNEQFF. As DNA, the CDR3 is TGTGCCAGCAGCAAAGCTCCAGTCCCGACCTACAATGAGCAGTTCTTC. This chain uses TRBV21-1 with TRBJ2-1; TRBD1 was called by the table and not checked on the DNA. TRBV21-1 is labeled a pseudogene. The CDR3 runs 16 residues.

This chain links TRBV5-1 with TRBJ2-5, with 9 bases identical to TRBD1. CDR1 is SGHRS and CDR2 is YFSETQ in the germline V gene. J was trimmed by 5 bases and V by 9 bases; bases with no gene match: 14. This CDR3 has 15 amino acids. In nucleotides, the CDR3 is TGCGCCACCACCGCGGGAGACAGGGGGGGGGAGACCCAGTACTTC. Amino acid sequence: CATTAGDRGGETQYF.

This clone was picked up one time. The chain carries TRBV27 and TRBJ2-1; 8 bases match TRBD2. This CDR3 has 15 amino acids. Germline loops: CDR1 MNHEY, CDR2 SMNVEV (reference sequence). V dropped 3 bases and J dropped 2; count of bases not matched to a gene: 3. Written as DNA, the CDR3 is TGTGCCAGCAGTTTTCCCGGGAGGGCCTACAATGAGCAGTTCTTC. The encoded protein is CASSFPGRAYNEQFF.

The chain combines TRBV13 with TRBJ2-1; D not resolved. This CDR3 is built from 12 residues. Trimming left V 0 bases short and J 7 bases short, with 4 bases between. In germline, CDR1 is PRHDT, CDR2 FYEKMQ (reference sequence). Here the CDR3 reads CASSLGVNEQFF. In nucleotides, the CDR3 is TGTGCCAGCAGCTTAGGCGTAAATGAGCAGTTCTTC. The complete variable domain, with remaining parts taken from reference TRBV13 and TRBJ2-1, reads AAGVIQSPRHLIKEKRETATLKCYPIPRHDTVYWYQQGPGQDPQFLISFYEKMQSDKGSIPDRFSAQQFSDYHSELNMSSLELGDSALYFCASSLGVNEQFFGPGTRLTVL.